Listed below are T cell receptor beta chains from one sample, sequenced in a study of CD8 T cell repertoires and HIV-1 epitope variants. Sequencing used immunoSEQ multiplex PCR; TCRdb keeps in-frame clones, though not all of them. The table includes 95,000 or so clones, roughly four fifths detected once. The source material was uncultured baseline CD8+ T cells from peripheral blood mononuclear cells (PBMCs). The receptor set was obtained from a male donor with HIV. The conserved cysteine and the conserved F or W are not part of the CDR3 here. Fields, in order: J gene, V gene, CDR3 protein.

J gene: TRBJ2-5; V gene: TRBV19; CDR3 protein: ASRPTGARETQY
J gene: TRBJ2-4; V gene: TRBV27; CDR3 protein: ASSLGQPRNIQY
J gene: TRBJ1-6; V gene: TRBV6-5; CDR3 protein: ASSFANMGAGSPLH
J gene: TRBJ1-3; V gene: TRBV10-3; CDR3 protein: AIREGDRGDGNTIY
J gene: TRBJ1-5; V gene: TRBV30; CDR3 protein: AWSQRVDQPQH
J gene: TRBJ1-5; V gene: TRBV2; CDR3 protein: ASRADNQPQH
J gene: TRBJ2-3; V gene: TRBV27; CDR3 protein: ASRMTGRGTDTQY
J gene: TRBJ1-5; V gene: TRBV19; CDR3 protein: ASSPPTGGAVGQPQH
J gene: TRBJ1-2; V gene: TRBV5-6; CDR3 protein: ASSLFTISYGYT
J gene: TRBJ1-4; V gene: TRBV28; CDR3 protein: ASSGDGANEKLF
J gene: TRBJ1-4; V gene: TRBV2; CDR3 protein: ASSVVREGWGSEKLF
J gene: TRBJ2-4; V gene: TRBV19; CDR3 protein: ASSARQFPLAKNIQY
J gene: TRBJ2-1; V gene: TRBV27; CDR3 protein: ASSLEGWSEQF
J gene: TRBJ2-3; V gene: TRBV28; CDR3 protein: ASSNLLGTSGRLRPDRDTQY
J gene: TRBJ1-3; V gene: TRBV10-3; CDR3 protein: AISKTGTEVGNTIY
J gene: TRBJ1-1; V gene: TRBV4-1; CDR3 protein: ASKKTVVGTEAF
J gene: TRBJ2-7; V gene: TRBV11-2; CDR3 protein: ASSIDRGPYEQY
J gene: TRBJ1-5; V gene: TRBV19; CDR3 protein: ASRSPQGTSISNQPQH
J gene: TRBJ1-1; V gene: TRBV7-9; CDR3 protein: ASSLGDWGNTEAF
J gene: TRBJ2-7; V gene: TRBV7-8; CDR3 protein: ASSFSGTGGEQY
J gene: TRBJ2-1; V gene: TRBV2; CDR3 protein: ASSEWVATENEQF
J gene: TRBJ1-3; V gene: TRBV15; CDR3 protein: ATSRGSSGSGNTIY
J gene: TRBJ2-7; V gene: TRBV11-2; CDR3 protein: ASSGQPYEQY
J gene: TRBJ2-3; V gene: TRBV5-1; CDR3 protein: ASSLGRTSGVLDTQY
J gene: TRBJ2-1; V gene: TRBV7-2; CDR3 protein: ASSLAPGTNEQF
J gene: TRBJ2-5; V gene: TRBV19; CDR3 protein: ASSTAGIGETQY